Sequencing of this TCR beta chain was carried out in a study of CXCR3-negative and CXCR3-positive naive CD8 T cells. Notes on the study in general: Naive CXCR3-negative and CXCR3-positive cells had similar TRBV-TRBJ usage; memory differed.

Through 5' RACE with UMI labels, the TRB cDNA libraries were prepared. Following a re-call of the 5' RACE reads, TCRdb has one entry per CDR3 protein and lacks DNA. The table for this sample gives roughly 90,000 distinct CDR3 sequences. In regard to this clonotype: As yet, its antigen is unknown.

The CDR3 runs 13 residues. Per germline, CDR1 SGHVS and CDR2 FNYEAQ. This chain uses TRBV7-6 with TRBJ2-5. Sequencing was carried out using naive CXCR3- CD8+ T cells from blood. The subset is: CD45RO-CCR7+CD27+CD95- naive CD8+ T cells lacking CXCR3 (TNR3-). The TCR originated in a human donor in good health. Some clones in this sample may be carry-over from other donors' samples. CDR3 in amino acids: CASSLIGEETQYF.